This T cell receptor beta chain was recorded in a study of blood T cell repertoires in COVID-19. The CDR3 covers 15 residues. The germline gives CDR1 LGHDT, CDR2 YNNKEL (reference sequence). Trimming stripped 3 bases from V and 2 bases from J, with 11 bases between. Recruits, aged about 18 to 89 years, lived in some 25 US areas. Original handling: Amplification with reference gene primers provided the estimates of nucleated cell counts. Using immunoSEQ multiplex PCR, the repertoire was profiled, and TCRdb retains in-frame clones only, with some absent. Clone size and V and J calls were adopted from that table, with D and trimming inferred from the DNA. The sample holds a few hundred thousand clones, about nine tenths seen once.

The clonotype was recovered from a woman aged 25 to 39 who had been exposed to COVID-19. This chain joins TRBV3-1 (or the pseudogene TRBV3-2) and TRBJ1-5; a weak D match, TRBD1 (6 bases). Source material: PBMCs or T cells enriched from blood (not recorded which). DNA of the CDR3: TGTGCCAGCAGCCAGACAGGATCGGGCAATCAGCCCCAGCATTTT. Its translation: CASSQTGSGNQPQHF.